The 20 T cell receptor beta chains given below trace back to one sample, sequenced in a study of shared clonotypes between healthy human individuals (dated by TCRdb to 2020 to 2021). CD8 naive samples were obtained by positive selection for CCR7 among CD45RO-negative cells, yielding a CD45RA+CCR7+ population from which TemRA cells were excluded. The library was built by means of the immunoSEQ multiplex PCR assay. The table comes from immuneACCESS by way of TCRdb, which keeps in-frame sequences with V and J called. Part of the clones is missing from these tables; in studies checked, under half for an unresolved V gene and the rest for unknown reasons. Across this sample there are about 2 million clones, with about 95% seen only once. The ten largest clones capture around 1.1% of the sample. The sequenced sample was naive CD8+ T cells sorted from blood. Reading the label with the study, this specimen's cell subset or site is: CD45RA+CCR7+. These receptor sequences come from a man aged 18 to 29 in good health.

This chain connects TRBV6-5 to TRBJ1-2, with TRBD1 identical over 7 bases. Trimming took 5 bases from V and 4 from J; bases not matched to a gene: 7. CDR3 size: 14 residues. Looked up from germline, CDR1 is MNHEY and CDR2 is SVGAGI. CDR3 coding DNA: TGTGCCAGCAGTCGCCGACAGGGATCCTATGGCTACACCTTC. This translates into CASSRRQGSYGYTF.

The CDR3 region has the DNA TGTGCCAGCACACCCGAAGCGTACTCTAACTATGGCTACACCTTC. The encoded protein is CASTPEAYSNYGYTF. This chain joins TRBV6-6 and TRBJ1-2, with D unresolved. The CDR3 contains 15 residues. Trimming shortened V by 7 bases and J by 0 bases, and 15 bases separated the two germline ends. Germline V gene data show CDR1 as MNHNY and CDR2 as SVGAGI (reference sequence).

The CDR3 here is CATSSMTGLAEDEQFF. CDR3 nucleotides: TGTGCCACCAGCAGCATGACCGGACTAGCGGAGGATGAGCAGTTCTTC. The chain recombines TRBV15 with TRBJ2-1, with 10 bases identical to TRBD2. The germline V gene encodes CDR1 LNHNV and CDR2 YYDKDF (reference sequence). The J segment lost 8 bases and the V segment lost 3 bases, leaving 10 bases of the junction unmatched. This CDR3 spans 16 amino acids.

The rearrangement joins TRBV6-1 to TRBJ2-1; the match to TRBD2 covers 9 bases. This CDR3 is 16 amino acids long. Germline V gene data show CDR1 as MNHNS and CDR2 as SASEGT. V shed 2 bases and J 4 bases; nucleotides not matched to a gene: 6. CDR3 region: CASSESPSGMYNEQFF. Here the CDR3 DNA reads TGTGCCAGCAGTGAATCGCCTAGCGGGATGTACAATGAGCAGTTCTTC.

As concerns this clone: Within the sample, other DNA sequences also encode this same CDR3. V gene TRBV6-1 combines with J gene TRBJ1-5; D remains ambiguous. Trimming left V 0 bases short and J 0 bases short, with 6 bases between. This CDR3 has 15 residues. Germline V lookup: CDR1 MNHNS, CDR2 SASEGT. CDR3 nucleotide sequence: TGTGCCAGCAGTGAAGCGCAAGGTAGCAATCAGCCCCAGCATTTT. Residues: CASSEAQGSNQPQHF.

This chain joins TRBV2 and TRBJ2-7; 7 bases match TRBD2. The CDR3 runs 15 residues. CDR1 is SNHLY, CDR2 FYNNEI, per germline. With V trimmed by 5 bases and J by 0 bases, 7 bases remained unmatched. This chain's CDR3 is CASSTDGGISYEQYF. The CDR3 nucleotides read TGTGCCAGCAGTACGGACGGGGGGATCTCCTACGAGCAGTACTTC.

This chain joins TRBV13 and TRBJ1-1, with D possibly matching TRBD1 (6 bases). The CDR3 has 14 amino acids. V lost 5 bases and J 5 bases, leaving 15 bases between the germline ends. Per the germline V gene, CDR1 is PRHDT and CDR2 is FYEKMQ (reference sequence). CDR3 sequence reads: CASSATQGGTEAFF. CDR3 sequence (DNA): TGTGCCAGCAGCGCCACACAGGGCGGGACTGAAGCTTTCTTT.

The rearrangement links TRBV5-4 to TRBJ2-7; D is unresolved. Trimming took 0 bases from V and 6 from J, leaving 13 bases between them. This CDR3 is 14 amino acids long. Germline CDR1 SGHNT, CDR2 YYREEE (reference sequence). The CDR3 sequence is CASSLASVDPEQYF. CDR3 DNA sequence: TGTGCCAGCAGCTTGGCGTCGGTTGATCCCGAGCAGTACTTC.

This rearrangement joins TRBV6-6 to TRBJ1-4; no definite D call. The V and J ends lost 8 bases and 8 bases respectively, with 15 bases between them. Looked up from germline, CDR1 is MNHNY and CDR2 is SVGAGI (reference sequence). The CDR3 is 13 residues long. Here the CDR3 DNA reads TGTGCCAGCGCCGGGTTTCCGTTGGAAAAACTGTTTTTT. Amino acid sequence: CASAGFPLEKLFF.

In DNA, the CDR3 is TGTGCCAGCAGCTTGTCGCTAGCGGGAGTAGAGACCCAGTACTTC. The encoded protein is CASSLSLAGVETQYF. V is TRBV5-6 and J is TRBJ2-5, with TRBD2 matching 10 bases. V gave up 1 base and J gave up 4 bases; unmatched junction bases: 4. The CDR3 spans 15 residues. The germline CDR1 and CDR2 sequences are SGHDT and YYEEEE.

DNA for the CDR3: TGTGCCAGCAGCCCCCCCGGCAGGGAGTACTACGAGCAGTACTTC. Amino acids: CASSPPGREYYEQYF. V gene TRBV7-9 combines with J gene TRBJ2-7; TRBD1 or TRBD2 may be the D gene (5 bases each). CDR3 length equals 15 residues. The V gene's germline CDR1 is SEHNR and CDR2 FQNEAQ (reference sequence). Trimming left V 5 bases short and J 3 bases short, with 17 bases between.

V and J are TRBV5-7 and TRBJ1-5, with a weak D call TRBD1 (5 bases). TRBV5-7 is known as an ORF, though its function is uncertain. The CDR3 covers 17 residues. Trimming pared 4 bases from V and 4 bases from J, leaving 21 bases between. The CDR3 DNA follows: TGTGCCAGCAGCCCGCCAAGGGGCAGAGAGTTAAATCAGCCCCAGCATTTT. Protein: CASSPPRGRELNQPQHF.

This clone has more than one count but fewer than ten. This chain uses TRBV9 with TRBJ1-2, with 11 bases identical to TRBD1. The CDR3 consists of 13 residues. Germline V gives CDR1 SGDLS, CDR2 YYNGEE. V trimming: 6 bases; J trimming: 7 bases; junction bases outside the gene matches: 5. This CDR3 is CASIGQGASGYTF. The CDR3 DNA follows: TGTGCCAGCATCGGACAGGGGGCTTCTGGCTACACCTTC.

The rearrangement links TRBV5-6 to TRBJ2-2; the D gene could be TRBD1 or TRBD2 (5 bases each). Trimming left V 3 bases short and J 6 bases short, with 12 bases between. Per germline, CDR1 SGHDT and CDR2 YYEEEE. This CDR3 spans 14 amino acids. Written as DNA, the CDR3 is TGTGCCAGCAGCTGGGGGACCGGACCCGGGGAGCTGTTTTTT. This encodes CASSWGTGPGELFF.

The J gene is TRBJ2-7, the V gene TRBV28, with no clear D. The ends were cut back, 2 bases at V and 2 bases at J, with 10 bases in the middle. This CDR3 comprises 14 residues. CDR1 is MDHEN, CDR2 SYDVKM, per germline. CDR3 sequence: CASSLRATTYEQYF. The DNA for the CDR3 is TGTGCCAGCAGTTTAAGGGCAACCACCTACGAGCAGTACTTC.

V is TRBV6-5 and J is TRBJ2-7, with D unresolved. V was cut by 5 bases and J by 5 bases, with 16 bases left in between. This CDR3 contains 14 residues. Germline loops: CDR1 MNHEY, CDR2 SVGAGI. CDR3 bases: TGTGCCAGCAGTCGTCCCGAAGGGATCAACGAGCAGTACTTC. Its translation is CASSRPEGINEQYF.

V is TRBV7-9 and J is TRBJ2-2, with TRBD1 matching over 12 bases. J gave up 4 bases and V 5 bases, and 5 bases lay outside the gene matches. The CDR3 spans 16 residues. CDR1 and CDR2 (germline): SEHNR, FQNEAQ (reference sequence). CDR3 protein: CASSHRDRGLTGELFF. CDR3 DNA sequence: TGTGCCAGCAGCCACCGGGACAGGGGGCTCACCGGGGAGCTGTTTTTT.

The V call is TRBV10-2, the J call TRBJ2-7; D is unclear. Germline values: CDR1 WSHSY, CDR2 SAAADI. CDR3 length: 11 amino acids. Trimming took 4 bases from V and 2 from J, leaving 3 bases between them. The DNA of the CDR3 is TGCGCCAGCAGTGTCGCCTACGAGCAGTACTTC. Its protein product is CASSVAYEQYF.

The rearrangement links TRBV6-1 to TRBJ2-7; tentatively, D is TRBD2 (6 bases). The CDR3 is 15 amino acids. Trimming shortened V by 1 base and J by 4 bases, and 14 bases separated the two germline ends. CDR1 and CDR2 from the germline V gene are MNHNS and SASEGT. The CDR3 loop reads CASSEGLGGWYEQYF. The CDR3 DNA reads TGTGCCAGCAGTGAAGGCCTCGGGGGTTGGTACGAGCAGTACTTC.

The chain recombines TRBV10-2 with TRBJ2-7; 11 bases line up with TRBD2. V dropped 6 bases and J dropped 7; count of bases not matched to a gene: 20. The CDR3 is made up of 18 amino acids. From germline, CDR1 is WSHSY and CDR2 SAAADI. The CDR3: CASSEGVSSGRFQGEQYF. As DNA, the CDR3 is TGCGCCAGCAGCGAGGGGGTTTCTAGCGGGAGGTTCCAGGGGGAGCAGTACTTC.